This record concerns one TCR beta chain sequence. Its antigen is as yet unknown. PCR employed 60 Vbeta and 13 Jbeta primers. The repertoire was sequenced with immunoSEQ multiplex PCR; TCRdb's copy has only in-frame clones and lacks some. The table lists about 120,000 clones, 75% to 90% of them singletons. The entry originates in a study of cytomegalovirus exposure and HLA in healthy donors. Study-level points and caveats: The study found most TCR sequences rare, yet found some public TCRs in many donors.

Germline lookup yields CDR1 PRHDT and CDR2 FYEKMQ (reference sequence). The CDR3 covers 15 residues. V lost 5 bases and J lost 1, with 13 bases in between. The TCR sequence derives from a man younger than 45 in good health and CMV-seronegative. The chain combines TRBV13 with TRBJ2-3; weak D call: TRBD1 (6 bases). The sequenced material came from PBMCs. CDR3 sequence (DNA): TGTGCCAGCAGCCAAAGGGCAGGGGGCACAGATACGCAGTATTTT. It is translated as CASSQRAGGTDTQYF.